The 24 T cell receptor beta chains below all came from one sample that was sequenced in a study of OX40 agonist ivuxolimab in advanced cancers. Assay used: immunoSEQ multiplex PCR; TCRdb lists only in-frame clones, some missing. This sample has under 60,000 clones, with around 85% found just once. The input for sequencing was CD4+ or CD8+ T cells sorted from blood, taken in a trial of the OX40 agonist ivuxolimab. The receptors shown here come from an adult with an advanced solid tumor such as melanoma, head and neck, liver or kidney cancer.

The V and J genes are TRBV4-2 and TRBJ2-5; 7 bases are a match to TRBD1. Germline V gene lookup returns CDR1 LGHNA and CDR2 YNFKEQ. The trim removed 9 bases at V and 2 bases at J, leaving 15 bases unmatched. CDR3 size: 16 residues. The chain's CDR3 is CASSTNPRGPQETQYF. The CDR3 nucleotides are TGTGCCAGTTCAACCAACCCAAGGGGGCCACAAGAGACCCAGTACTTC.

V and J are TRBV14 and TRBJ2-1; 10 positions agree with TRBD1. Germline V gene data show CDR1 as SGHDN and CDR2 as FVKESK. V was pared by 4 bases and J by 7 bases, with 7 bases of the junction left unmatched. The CDR3 runs 15 residues. CDR3 in amino acids: CASSRGTGVSNEQFF. In nucleotides, the CDR3 is TGTGCCAGCAGCCGGGGGACAGGGGTATCTAATGAGCAGTTCTTC. The whole variable domain, remainder taken from reference TRBV14 and TRBJ2-1, is EAGVTQFPSHSVIEKGQTVTLRCDPISGHDNLYWYRRVMGKEIKFLLHFVKESKQDESGMPNNRFLAERTGGTYSTLKVQPAELEDSGVYFCASSRGTGVSNEQFFGPGTRLTVL.

This sequence joins TRBV5-4 and TRBJ1-1; D not resolved. V dropped 0 bases and J dropped 0 bases, with 6 bases sitting between them. This CDR3 spans 14 amino acids. Germline V CDR1 and CDR2: SGHNT, YYREEE (reference sequence). CDR3 protein: CASSLDGVNTEAFF. The CDR3 nucleotides are TGTGCCAGCAGCTTGGATGGGGTGAACACTGAAGCTTTCTTT.

The chain carries TRBV28 and TRBJ2-5, with 9 bases fitting TRBD1. The CDR3 consists of 14 residues. The ends lost 6 bases at V and 5 bases at J; junction bases unmatched: 7. Germline CDR1 is MDHEN and CDR2 is SYDVKM. The CDR3 DNA sequence: TGTGCCAGCAGCCCTCGACAGGGGGGGGAGACCCAGTACTTC. Residues: CASSPRQGGETQYF.

This chain connects TRBV7-8 to TRBJ2-7, with 9 bases fitting TRBD1. The trim removed 6 bases at V and 5 bases at J, leaving 8 bases unmatched. CDR1 is SGHVS and CDR2 is FQNEAQ in the germline V gene. This CDR3 region has 14 residues. In DNA form, the CDR3 reads TGTGCCAGCAGGCCCCGGGACAGGGTCGACGAGCAGTACTTC. Its protein is CASRPRDRVDEQYF. The whole variable domain, filled in from reference TRBV7-8 and TRBJ2-7, reads GAGVSQSPRYKVAKRGQDVALRCDPISGHVSLFWYQQALGQGPEFLTYFQNEAQLDKSGLPSDRFFAERPEGSVSTLKIQRTQQEDSAVYLCASRPRDRVDEQYFGPGTRLTVT.

The chain carries TRBV6-6 and TRBJ2-7; TRBD1 agrees at 7 bases. Trimming at V came to 6 bases and at J to 3 bases, leaving 8 bases not matched to a gene. The CDR3 consists of 14 residues. Germline loops: CDR1 MNHNY, CDR2 SVGAGI (reference sequence). CDR3 sequence (DNA): TGTGCCAGCAGCAAGACAGGGATCGGCTACGAGCAGTACTTC. Residues: CASSKTGIGYEQYF.

The V call is TRBV6-6, the J call TRBJ1-5; D is unclear. The V end was cut by 3 bases, the J end by 0 bases, with 9 bases between. This CDR3 is 15 amino acids long. In germline, CDR1 is MNHNY, CDR2 SVGAGI (reference sequence). CDR3 in amino acids: CASSYAPISNQPQHF. In DNA form, the CDR3 reads TGTGCCAGCAGTTATGCCCCCATTAGCAATCAGCCCCAGCATTTT.

This chain joins TRBV5-4 and TRBJ2-5; D unclear. The length of the CDR3 is 13 residues. Trimming left V 6 bases short and J 6 bases short, with 15 bases between. CDR1 and CDR2 (germline): SGHNT, YYREEE (reference sequence). The DNA of the CDR3 is TGTGCCAGCAACACCGGGCCAGAAAAGACCCAGTACTTC. Its translation is CASNTGPEKTQYF.

This chain links TRBV5-1 with TRBJ1-1, with 9 bases fitting TRBD1. Germline-derived CDR1 and CDR2 are SGHRS and YFSETQ. The J segment lost 1 base and the V segment lost 4 bases, leaving 11 bases of the junction unmatched. The CDR3 has 17 residues. In DNA form, the CDR3 reads TGCGCCAGCAGCCTAGGGACAGGGAGGTCACCGAACACTGAAGCTTTCTTT. Translated, it gives CASSLGTGRSPNTEAFF.

This clone was recorded only once. This chain uses TRBV5-1 with TRBJ2-7; 9 bases fit TRBD2. There are 16 residues in the CDR3. Trimming at V came to 0 bases and at J to 2 bases, leaving 6 bases not matched to a gene. From germline, CDR1 is SGHRS and CDR2 YFSETQ. The CDR3 loop reads CASSLGSSGNAYEQYF. In DNA form, the CDR3 reads TGCGCCAGCAGCTTGGGCTCTAGCGGGAACGCCTACGAGCAGTACTTC.

The chain is built from TRBV14 and TRBJ2-2, with no clear D. V lost 1 base, J lost 4 bases, and 4 bases lay in between. CDR1 and CDR2 from the germline V gene are SGHDN and FVKESK. This CDR3 has 13 amino acids. The DNA for the CDR3 is TGTGCCAGCAGCCAAGTCCTCACCGGGGAGCTGTTTTTT. It specifies CASSQVLTGELFF.

This clone was observed a handful of times. The J gene is TRBJ2-2, the V gene TRBV6-1, with no clear D. This CDR3 is built from 12 residues. Trimming shortened V by 3 bases and J by 8 bases, and 7 bases separated the two germline ends. Germline-derived CDR1 and CDR2 are MNHNS and SASEGT. The CDR3: CASSDQSGELFF. In DNA form, the CDR3 reads TGTGCCAGCAGTGATCAATCAGGGGAGCTGTTTTTT.

The chain uses TRBV11-1 and TRBJ2-1, with 11 nucleotides matching TRBD2. Unmatched junction bases numbered 4, after V lost 2 bases and J lost 4 bases. Germline V gene sequence: CDR1 SGHAT, CDR2 FQDESV (reference sequence). This CDR3 region has 16 residues. CDR3 sequence (DNA): TGTGCCAGCAGCTTATTGGGACTAGCGGCTTACAATGAGCAGTTCTTC. Amino acid sequence: CASSLLGLAAYNEQFF. The variable domain in full, completed from reference TRBV11-1 and TRBJ2-1, reads EAEVAQSPRYKITEKSQAVAFWCDPISGHATLYWYRQILGQGPELLVQFQDESVVDDSQLPKDRFSAERLKGVDSTLKIQPAELGDSAMYLCASSLLGLAAYNEQFFGPGTRLTVL.

The chain is built from TRBV5-1 and TRBJ2-3; 9 bases map to TRBD2. CDR1 is SGHRS, CDR2 YFSETQ, per germline. J lost 5 bases, V lost 4 bases, and 11 bases had no gene match. This CDR3 has 16 amino acids. CDR3 amino acids: CASSLTLAGSGDTQYF. CDR3 DNA: TGCGCCAGCAGCCTTACCCTAGCGGGGTCGGGAGATACGCAGTATTTT. Using reference TRBV5-1 and TRBJ2-3 for the parts outside the CDR3, the full variable domain is KAGVTQTPRYLIKTRGQQVTLSCSPISGHRSVSWYQQTPGQGLQFLFEYFSETQRNKGNFPGRFSGRQFSNSRSEMNVSTLELGDSALYLCASSLTLAGSGDTQYFGPGTRLTVL.

CDR3: CASSGGFLRGTEAFF. Here the CDR3 DNA reads TGTGCCAGCAGTGGCGGGTTCTTGAGGGGCACTGAAGCTTTCTTT. V gene TRBV2 combines with J gene TRBJ1-1, with a tentative D call TRBD1 (5 bases). This CDR3 spans 15 amino acids. The V gene's germline CDR1 is SNHLY and CDR2 FYNNEI. Trimming shortened V by 4 bases and J by 4 bases, and 16 bases separated the two germline ends.

The V gene is TRBV10-2, the J gene TRBJ2-2; TRBD2 agrees at 13 bases. The trim removed 6 bases at V and 7 bases at J, leaving 5 bases unmatched. The length of the CDR3 is 15 residues. In germline, CDR1 is WSHSY, CDR2 SAAADI. The CDR3 here is CASRTSGRFSGELFF. CDR3 DNA: TGCGCCAGCAGGACTAGCGGGAGGTTTAGCGGGGAGCTGTTTTTT.

This chain links TRBV4-2 with TRBJ1-1; possibly TRBD1 for D (5 bases). This CDR3 region has 13 residues. Trimming pared 5 bases from V and 6 bases from J, leaving 13 bases between. Germline V gives CDR1 LGHNA, CDR2 YNFKEQ. CDR3 amino acids: CASSLQGLPEAFF. CDR3 DNA: TGTGCCAGCAGCTTGCAGGGTCTGCCTGAAGCTTTCTTT.

V is TRBV7-9 and J is TRBJ2-7; 10 nucleotides line up with TRBD2. The CDR3 sequence is 17 residues long. Trimming cost V 1 base and J 3 bases; bases outside gene matches: 9. Germline CDR1 is SEHNR and CDR2 is FQNEAQ (reference sequence). For the CDR3, the DNA is TGTGCCAGCAGCTTAGGGGCACTAGCGGGGACTCTCTACGAGCAGTACTTC. This gives the protein CASSLGALAGTLYEQYF.

This chain connects TRBV9 to TRBJ2-2; D is possibly TRBD1 or TRBD2 (5 bases each). V dropped 1 base and J dropped 2 bases, with 12 bases sitting between them. The CDR3 runs 16 residues. The germline V gene encodes CDR1 SGDLS and CDR2 YYNGEE. CDR3 DNA: TGTGCCAGCAGCGTATCCGGGACGGCCAACACCGGGGAGCTGTTTTTT. It translates to CASSVSGTANTGELFF.

The V gene is TRBV6-5, the J gene TRBJ1-2; 8 positions match TRBD1. Germline V CDR1 and CDR2: MNHEY, SVGAGI. The J segment lost 7 bases and the V segment lost 7 bases, leaving 11 bases of the junction unmatched. This CDR3 region has 14 residues. The CDR3 spells CASTGGALIGGYTF. The CDR3 nucleotides are TGTGCCAGCACAGGGGGCGCTTTGATTGGTGGCTACACCTTC.

V and J are TRBV19 and TRBJ1-2; weak D call: TRBD1 (5 bases). V was pared by 4 bases and J by 2 bases, with 8 bases between. The CDR3 loop spans 13 amino acids. Germline loops: CDR1 LNHDA, CDR2 SQIVND (reference sequence). CDR3 protein: CASSNGANYGYTF. In DNA form, the CDR3 reads TGTGCCAGTAGTAACGGGGCGAACTATGGCTACACCTTC.

This clone has a handful of counts. This chain joins TRBV11-2 and TRBJ2-3; D is perhaps TRBD1 (6 bases). CDR3 length: 18 residues. V shed 2 bases and J shed 4 bases, with 22 bases lying between them. Germline CDR1 reads SGHAT; CDR2 reads FQNNGV. The chain's CDR3 is CASSLKVRQDGGADTQYF. CDR3 nucleotide sequence: TGTGCCAGCAGCTTAAAAGTGAGACAGGATGGGGGCGCAGATACGCAGTATTTT.

The rearrangement uses TRBV6-5 and TRBJ2-3; D gene ambiguous. Germline-derived CDR1 and CDR2 are MNHEY and SVGAGI. The V end lost 6 bases, the J end lost 4 bases, and 14 bases lay between the germline ends. This CDR3 is built from 14 residues. The chain's CDR3 is CASSLWANPDTQYF. The DNA of the CDR3 is TGTGCCAGCAGCCTGTGGGCTAACCCAGATACGCAGTATTTT.

The V and J genes are TRBV11-3 and TRBJ2-1; TRBD2 matches 8 bases. Germline lookup yields CDR1 SGHNT and CDR2 YENEEA. This CDR3 comprises 14 residues. With 8 bases clipped from V and 5 bases from J, the junction kept 8 bases outside the gene matches. The CDR3 nucleotides are TGTGCCAGCTCTATGACTAGCGTAAACAATGAGCAGTTCTTC. Translation gives CASSMTSVNNEQFF.